The clone carrying this T cell receptor (beta chain) was seen once. These data belong to a study of T cells in tuberculosis. Assay used: immunoSEQ multiplex PCR; TCRdb lists only in-frame clones, some missing. Of approximately 88,000 clones detected, around 90% appear once; the ten largest clones hold 1.9%. Thawed, overnight-rested PBMC were stained with GMM-loaded CD1B tetramer, viability dye and anti-CD3, then sorted. C32 glucose monomycolate from Rhodococcus equi was loaded onto the CD1B tetramers. From each donor, some 100,000 tetramer-negative cells were sorted. General study results and limits: The stringent gate may have excluded weak CD1B-GMM tetramer binders.

Germline V gene sequence: CDR1 MGHRA, CDR2 YSYEKL. The ends lost 4 bases at V and 2 bases at J; junction bases unmatched: 3. The CDR3 length is 15 residues. J is TRBJ2-1 and V is TRBV4-1; TRBD2 matches at 9 bases. The sample comprised CD1b-GMM tetramer-negative cells sorted from PBMCs. The clonotype was recovered from an adult woman with latent tuberculosis. DNA of the CDR3: TGCGCCAGCAGCCCCCCTAGCGGGACCTACAATGAGCAGTTCTTC. Translating it yields CASSPPSGTYNEQFF.